This TCR beta chain derives from a study of T cell changes during pregnancy in multiple sclerosis. Sequencing used immunoSEQ multiplex PCR; TCRdb keeps in-frame clones, though not all of them. The repertoire holds tens of thousands of clones, with about 89% as singletons. Germline CDR1 reads SGHTA; CDR2 reads FQGTGA. The CDR3 extends over 16 amino acids. With 5 bases clipped from V and 8 bases from J, the junction kept 15 bases outside the gene matches. This receptor was obtained from a female donor in good health, enrolled as a control in a pregnancy study. The rearrangement links TRBV7-3 to TRBJ2-1; 7 bases agree with TRBD2. Sequencing was performed on CD4+ T cells from peripheral blood mononuclear cells, taken in the first trimester of pregnancy. The CDR3 spells CASSPAGAGPRDEQFF. As DNA, the CDR3 is TGTGCCAGCAGCCCCGCAGGAGCGGGGCCGAGGGATGAGCAGTTCTTC.